This entry features one T cell receptor (beta chain) sequence. This receptor's antigen is unknown. Per-base qualities were not stored, and no clone one base away is much larger. This entry belongs to a study of blood T cells in healthy people across ages (dated by TCRdb to the mid-2010s). With respect to the entire study: Template switching captured roughly one uniquely barcoded TCR beta cDNA molecule per two T cells in model experiments. To track age-related changes in TCR beta repertoire diversity, the study relied on deep sequencing normalized with unique cDNA molecular identifiers. Donors of different ages were randomly distributed across sequencing lanes to avoid experimental bias. Two additional independent replicas of 1 million unique cDNA reads from the same blood draw were analyzed for two donors (one aged 18 to 30 and one aged 80 or older). The donors were split into four age groups: young (average 16 years), middle-aged (over 35), aged (roughly 60) and long-lived (roughly 86). General findings and caveats noted by the study authors: Because the CMV infection status of the donors was unknown, age-related changes in expanded clonotypes may potentially have been confounded. Bulk unsorted PBMC profiling prevented conclusive comparison of naive and antigen-experienced compartments. Total diversity estimates from one million sequenced T cells were considered lower bounds and underestimates. The long-lived group showed more naive CD4+ T cells, fewer expanded clones and increased TCR diversity than the aged group, suggesting age selection. Observed TCR beta diversity per million T cells fell roughly linearly with age, and a significant reduction was already apparent by age roughly 40. The percentage of naive T cells measured by flow cytometry correlated strongly with observed TCR beta diversity.

Systemically healthy Caucasian individuals from Russia, some 40 in total and aged about 6 to 95 years, were included as donors. Each donor gave ten milliliters of peripheral blood, drawn into EDTA-treated Vacutainer tubes. PBMCs were isolated by Ficoll-Paque density-gradient centrifugation, with at least 6 million obtained per sample. Total RNA was extracted from PBMCs with Trizol reagent, with at least 5.5 micrograms obtained per sample. For every donor, flow cytometry on a PBMC aliquot measured the percentage of naive CD45RAhigh/CD27high T cells. From its cysteine to its phenylalanine, the CDR3 spans 13 amino acids. Only CDR3 DNA is held: 39 bases, read in frame from base 1. Per the germline V gene, MNHEY is the CDR1 and SVGAGI is the CDR2. Cut back by 6 bases and 1 base, the V and J ends lie 9 bases apart. The library was obtained by 5' RACE. The listed sequencing device is Illumina HiSeq 2500. A second roughly 6 to 11 cycle PCR used a sample-barcoded 5' primer and a J-beta primer mix. A unique molecular identifier was introduced onto each TCR beta cDNA molecule by a template-switch 5' adaptor carrying 12 random nucleotides. Each sample yielded at least 3 million CDR3-containing paired-end reads. The Mint cDNA synthesis kit, primed by a TRBC-specific oligonucleotide, was used to synthesize first-strand cDNA from all RNA. All cDNA was treated with uracil-DNA glycosylase and then went through a first 18-cycle PCR with the universal primers M1SS and BC2_uni_R. The original methods were these. For normalization, 1 million high-quality reads, each with a distinct molecular identifier, were randomly selected from each sample. Instead of being binned into consensus sequences, reads with shared molecular identifiers were discarded. MiTCR, set to a Q25 quality threshold and the strictest error-elimination algorithm, was used for CDR3 identification, clonotype clustering and error correction. A nonparametric unseen species model with Euler transformation was used to estimate lower-bound total TCR beta diversity. The public reads were run again by TCRdb, first through fastp at Q25 and then through MiXCR, and only productive beta chains were kept. Each record represents a unique CDR3 protein, reported with the most common genes and DNA among its rows. The V and J calls reflect TCRdb's pipeline rather than the authors' work. Counted in this sample were about 640,000 distinct CDR3 sequences; under 65% of them appeared once. 30% to 45% of the sample belongs to the ten largest clones.

The V gene is TRBV6-5 and the J gene is TRBJ1-1; a tentative D match to TRBD1 spans 5 bases. The source of this sequence is a man aged 60 to 75 in good health. The sample comprised blood. In nucleotide form, the sequence is TGTGCCAGCAGGGGGACGGCGAACACTGAAGCTTTCTTT. The resulting protein is CASRGTANTEAFF.